This TCR beta chain is drawn from a study of blood T cell repertoires in COVID-19 (dated by TCRdb to the early 2020s). With regard to the full study: Samples covering the acute and convalescent phases of COVID-19 were provided by collaborators in the United States, Italy and Spain. The material from the prospective study consisted of cDNA or gDNA derived from T cells, B-cell-depleted T cells, or PBMCs. Where available, HLA class I and class II types were obtained from metadata supplied by the sample provider rather than from assay-based typing. The repertoires were released in a freely available public database meant as a resource for research on the immune response to SARS-CoV-2. The sample metadata nearly always contained a de-identified subject ID, COVID-19 status, age in years and sex. The dataset comprised deeply sampled blood TCRbeta repertoires from subjects exposed to, actively infected with, or recovered from COVID-19. Samples were obtained from the ongoing ImmuneRACE study (first 160 participants) and from over 1,000 subjects provided by 6 global collaborators. General conclusions and limits of the study: The quantity of clinical and demographic metadata differed by source and by participant and was supplied without curation.

In its sample, this clone was seen once. Its antigen target is currently unknown. Per-base quality was not reported, and no clone a single base away is much larger than it. One collaborating source in Seattle enrolled patients while the patients were actively infected and followed the patients over time throughout the course of disease. Each collaborating institution followed its own protocols to collect whole blood in K2EDTA tubes. For TCRbeta analysis, collaborator samples were shipped as frozen whole blood, as isolated PBMCs, or as DNA extracted from either sample type. TCRbeta CDR3 regions were amplified from genomic DNA by means of the immunoSEQ Assay, a bias-controlled multiplex PCR. The authors processed their data as follows. Nucleated cell counts per sample were estimated from amplification of reference gene primers within the assay. To quantify the absolute abundance of each unique TCRbeta CDR3 rearrangement, sequence reads were collapsed and filtered. For each sample, productive Simpson clonality was calculated by taking the square root of Simpson's diversity index across productive rearrangements. TCRdb provides this immuneACCESS table in a form limited to in-frame rearrangements. Some clones are lacking; in checked studies, under half of them reflect an unresolved V gene, and why the rest are absent is not known. For V, J and clone size, that table is used; D and trimming come from the DNA. This sample gives 330,000 or so clones in total; about 87% of them show up just once. The ten top clones hold more than 7.5% of the sample.

The germline V gene yields SGDLS for CDR1 and YYNGEE for CDR2. V ends up 0 bases short and J 7 bases short, with an unmatched junction base count of 0. From the cysteine through the phenylalanine, the CDR3 covers 13 amino acids. The kept DNA is CDR3 alone, 39 bases in frame from the first base. Here the chain combines TRBV9 and TRBJ2-5; TRBD1 aligns with 10 central bases. The sequence was obtained from a man in his thirties or forties with COVID-19, enrolled during active disease. The sample comprised peripheral blood. The bases are TGTGCCAGCAGCGTAGGGACAGGGGGGACCCAGTACTTC. This encodes CASSVGTGGTQYF.